This T cell receptor beta chain was captured by sequencing in a study of T-cell memory formation after mild COVID-19. TCRdb processed the 5' RACE reads anew with MiXCR; each CDR3 protein has one entry. The data contain about 350,000 distinct CDR3 sequences, roughly an eighth of them singletons. To note about this clonotype: Its matching antigen is unknown.

The CDR3 spans 17 residues. Deletions cut 4 bases from V and 4 bases from J, with 19 bases between. Germline CDR1 is MGHRA and CDR2 is YSYEKL. The study, taken as a whole, reports: Second-wave clones that peaked on day 37 lacked confirmed SARS-CoV-2 specificity.

The sample was PBMCs or a T cell subset sorted from them (not recorded which). The chain employs TRBV4-1 and TRBJ2-2; a possible D gene is TRBD1 (6 bases). The TCR was taken from a man younger than 35 who had mild COVID-19 (a few samples of this study predate the infection). Cell type and time point are not known. The CDR3 reads CASSLIPGASFTGELFF. For the CDR3, the DNA is TGCGCCAGCAGCCTTATTCCAGGGGCATCATTCACCGGGGAGCTGTTTTTT.